The source of this T cell receptor (beta chain) is a study of T cell repertoires in cytomegalovirus infection. About the research overall: Public TCR beta signatures provided an indication of both CMV infection and a matching HLA type.

Study-level findings and limits: In two of eight donors, the top clonotype was HLA-C-restricted CMV-specific. Summed frequency of public TCR beta families distinguished CMV carriers with the relevant HLA.

Many counts were recorded for this clonotype. Its antigen remains unidentified. V was trimmed by 2 bases and J by 4 bases, leaving 12 bases between them. Germline CDR1 and CDR2: SGHAT and FQNNGV. This CDR3 has 14 amino acids. TCRdb itself ran the reads through MiXCR, one entry per CDR3 protein. The table records around 320,000 distinct CDR3 sequences, approximately 9.5% of them present only once. This chain uses TRBV11-2 with TRBJ2-7, with D possibly TRBD1 on 6 matching bases. The clonotype was recovered from a human donor in good health (CMV status not recorded). Some clones in this sample may be carry-over from other donors' samples. The sequenced sample was PBMCs. Here the CDR3 reads CASSLRDKIYEQYF. CDR3 in DNA: TGTGCCAGCAGCTTAAGGGACAAAATATACGAGCAGTACTTC.